This is a list of T cell receptor beta chains from one sample in a study of shared clonotypes between healthy human individuals. Profiling relied on immunoSEQ multiplex PCR, and the TCRdb table lists in-frame clones only, not all of them. The sample records fewer than 850,000 clones, 90% to 98% being singletons. Material for sequencing was naive CD8+ T cells sorted from blood. The receptors originated from a man aged 25 to 40 in good health. CDR3s include the opening cysteine and the closing phenylalanine or tryptophan.

V | CDR3
TRBV7-9 | CASSMDGGWNEQFF
TRBV4-1 | CASSQDPRASYGYTF
TRBV12-5 | CASGLVVAGEGEQFF
TRBV9 | CASSDDTDTQYF
TRBV5-4 | CASSSGTSWDYNEQFF
TRBV7-8 | CASSLSRGPSYEQYF
TRBV30 | CAWSVLFRTSGSGSDTQYF
TRBV14 | CASSQEGDGAYEQYF
TRBV15 | CATSREGLAGGHEQYF
TRBV2 | CATRRRDGYTF
TRBV19 | CASSILNEQFF
TRBV6-6 | CASSALGFGAYEQYF
TRBV15 | CATSRGGGIARSVHYGYTF
TRBV19 | CASSYVGDTDTQYF
TRBV27 | CASSGEDTDTQYF
TRBV27 | CASSLGYEQYF
TRBV7-9 | CASSGKASVQETQYF
TRBV11-2 | CASSSGTASTDTQYF
TRBV5-1 | CASSPLQGTNTEAFF
TRBV6-4 | CASRKTGSVTEAFF
TRBV7-9 | CASSSWTGVQTQYF
TRBV5-6 | CASSFGLGGSILGEQYF
TRBV14 | CASSQVAGSEQYF
TRBV27 | CASSQDNSNQPQHF
TRBV7-6 | CASSSPEGARPYEQYF
TRBV4-2 | CASSQVPGGNTGELFF
TRBV9 | CASSGRQGVDNVLTF
TRBV7-9 | CASSPGLGQPQHF
TRBV2 | CASSSGTSGSQETQYF
TRBV13 | CASSSNWGTSPSRTSGSGADTQYF
TRBV30 | CAWSPRGQGHQPQHF
TRBV11-2 | CASSLGYLGTRYF
TRBV29-1 | CSVVRGQGDYGYTF
TRBV7-8 | CASSPWTSASSVQETQYF
TRBV7-9 | CASSSKSGEVYEQYF
TRBV11-2 | CASSLGNYGYTF
TRBV14 | CASSPTGYEQYF
TRBV6-5 | CASSAGQVYNEQFF
TRBV7-9 | CAWTGYNEQFF
TRBV5-4 | CACLWGASSYNEQFF
TRBV7-9 | CASSPRRGGSNNEQFF
TRBV27 | CASSPSEGDSYNEQFF
TRBV27 | CASSSGVGRWETQYF
TRBV4-1 | CASSQEGDGFYEQYF
TRBV4-1 | CASSQVTGGDYEQYF
TRBV5-5 | CASSFSREWIYEQYF
TRBV4-1 | CASSQVTGVGEQYF
TRBV14 | CASSRGSGRRNEQFF
TRBV10-2 | CATARIFTDTQYF
TRBV6-5 | CASSAQGLDGYTF
TRBV27 | CASRLTGNNQPQHF
TRBV13 | CASRTEDRGPYNEQFF
TRBV4-3 | CASSGGSSYNEQFF
TRBV11-2 | CASSLVGPNNNEQFF
TRBV9 | CASSVDGNTDTQYF